The clone carrying this T cell receptor beta chain has just a few counts. What it recognizes is unknown. TCRdb used MiXCR to reprocess the multiplex PCR reads, holding one entry per CDR3 protein. This sample has about 140,000 distinct CDR3 sequences, with approximately 32% found just once. The data were taken from a study of breast tumors, draining lymph nodes, adjacent tissues. The lymph nodes were axillary draining lymph nodes from breast cancer patients. CDR1 SGHDT and CDR2 YYEEEE come from the germline V gene. CDR3 length: 15 residues. V was clipped by 1 base and J by 3 bases; unmatched bases: 5. Points from the study as a whole: Tumors had less TCR diversity than lymph nodes, more than nontumor tissue. That most tumor T cells come from lymph nodes remained unproven. Compared with basal-like, luminal-like tumors shared significantly more repertoire with nontumor tissue.

V and J are TRBV5-6 and TRBJ1-1; 8 nucleotides line up with TRBD1. Sequencing was performed on axillary lymph node tissue. The TCR sequence derives from a female donor with breast cancer. Some clones in this sample may be carry-over from other donors' samples. CDR3 nucleotide sequence: TGTGCCAGCAGCTTGTTGGACAGGGTTGACACTGAAGCTTTCTTT. Its protein product is CASSLLDRVDTEAFF.